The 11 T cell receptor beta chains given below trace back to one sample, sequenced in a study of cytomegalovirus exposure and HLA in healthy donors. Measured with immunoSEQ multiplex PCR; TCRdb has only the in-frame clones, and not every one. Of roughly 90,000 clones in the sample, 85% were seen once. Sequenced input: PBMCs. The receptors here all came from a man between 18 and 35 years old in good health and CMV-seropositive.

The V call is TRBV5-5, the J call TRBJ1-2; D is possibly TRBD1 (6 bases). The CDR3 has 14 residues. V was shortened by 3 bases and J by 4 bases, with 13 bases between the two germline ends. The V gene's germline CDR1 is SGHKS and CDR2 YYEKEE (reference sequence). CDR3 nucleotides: TGTGCCAGCAGCTCAGGGGTGGCAGTCTATGGCTACACCTTC. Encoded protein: CASSSGVAVYGYTF.

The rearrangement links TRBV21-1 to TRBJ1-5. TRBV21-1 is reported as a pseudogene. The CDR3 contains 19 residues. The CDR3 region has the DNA TGTGCCAGCAGCAAAGGCGCACGGGGGGGGACTTTAAGCAATCAGCCCCAGCATTTT. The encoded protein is CASSKGARGGTLSNQPQHF.

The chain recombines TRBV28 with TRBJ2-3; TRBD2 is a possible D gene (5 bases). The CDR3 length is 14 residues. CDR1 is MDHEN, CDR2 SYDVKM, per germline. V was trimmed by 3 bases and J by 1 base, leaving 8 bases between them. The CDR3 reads CASSFLSGTDTQYF. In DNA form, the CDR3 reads TGTGCCAGCAGTTTTCTTAGCGGCACAGATACGCAGTATTTT.

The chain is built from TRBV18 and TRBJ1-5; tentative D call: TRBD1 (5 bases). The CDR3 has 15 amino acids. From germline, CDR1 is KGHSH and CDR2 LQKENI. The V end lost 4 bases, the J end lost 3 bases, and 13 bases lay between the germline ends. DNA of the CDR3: TGTGCCAGCTCACTGGCGCCACAGGCCAATCAGCCCCAGCATTTT. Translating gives CASSLAPQANQPQHF. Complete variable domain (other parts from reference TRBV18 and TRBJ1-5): NAGVMQNPRHLVRRRGQEARLRCSPMKGHSHVYWYRQLPEEGLKFMVYLQKENIIDESGMPKERFSAEFPKEGPSILRIQQVVRGDSAAYFCASSLAPQANQPQHFGDGTRLSIL.

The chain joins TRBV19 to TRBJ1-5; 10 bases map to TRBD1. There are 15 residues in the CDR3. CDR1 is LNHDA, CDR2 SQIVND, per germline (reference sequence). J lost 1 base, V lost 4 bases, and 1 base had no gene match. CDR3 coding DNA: TGTGCCAGTAGTAGGGGACAGGGGAGCAATCAGCCCCAGCATTTT. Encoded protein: CASSRGQGSNQPQHF.

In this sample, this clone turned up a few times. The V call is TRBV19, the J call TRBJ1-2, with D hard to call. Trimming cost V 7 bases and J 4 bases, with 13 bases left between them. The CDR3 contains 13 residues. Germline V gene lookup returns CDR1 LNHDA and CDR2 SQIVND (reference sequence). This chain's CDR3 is CASTHGTVYGYTF. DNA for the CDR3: TGTGCCAGTACCCACGGTACAGTCTATGGCTACACCTTC. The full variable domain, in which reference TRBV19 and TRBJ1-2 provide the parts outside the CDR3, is DGGITQSPKYLFRKEGQNVTLSCEQNLNHDAMYWYRQDPGQGLRLIYYSQIVNDFQKGDIAEGYSVSREKKESFPLTVTSAQKNPTAFYLCASTHGTVYGYTFGSGTRLTVV.

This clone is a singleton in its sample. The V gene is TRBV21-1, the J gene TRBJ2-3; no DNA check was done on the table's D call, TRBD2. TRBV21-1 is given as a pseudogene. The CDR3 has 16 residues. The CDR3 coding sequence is TGTGCCAGCAGCAAAGGAAGAACTAGCGGCACAGATACGCAGTATTTT. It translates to CASSKGRTSGTDTQYF.

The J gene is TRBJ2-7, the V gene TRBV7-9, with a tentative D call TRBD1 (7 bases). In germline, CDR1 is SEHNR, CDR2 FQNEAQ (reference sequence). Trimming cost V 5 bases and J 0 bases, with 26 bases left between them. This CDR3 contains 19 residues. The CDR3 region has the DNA TGTGCCAGCAGCGGGAGGAGGAGGGAGGAACAGGGGAGCTCCTACGAGCAGTACTTC. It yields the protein CASSGRRREEQGSSYEQYF.

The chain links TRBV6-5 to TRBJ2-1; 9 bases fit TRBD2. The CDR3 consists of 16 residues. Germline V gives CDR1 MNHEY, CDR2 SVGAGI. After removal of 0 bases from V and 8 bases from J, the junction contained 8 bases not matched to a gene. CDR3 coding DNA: TGTGCCAGCAGTTACTCGATGCGGCGGGAGGGCCATGAGCAGTTCTTC. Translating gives CASSYSMRREGHEQFF.

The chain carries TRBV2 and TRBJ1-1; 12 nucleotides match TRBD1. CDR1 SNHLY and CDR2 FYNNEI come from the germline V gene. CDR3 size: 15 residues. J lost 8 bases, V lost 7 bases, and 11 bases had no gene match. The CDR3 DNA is TGTGCCAGCAATCCGGGACAGGGGGCCACGTTAGAAGCTTTCTTT. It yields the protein CASNPGQGATLEAFF.

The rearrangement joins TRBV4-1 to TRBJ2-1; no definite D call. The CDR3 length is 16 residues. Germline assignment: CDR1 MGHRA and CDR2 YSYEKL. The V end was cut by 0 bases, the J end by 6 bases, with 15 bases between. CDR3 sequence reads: CASSQEPVLASNEQFF. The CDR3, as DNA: TGCGCCAGCAGCCAAGAGCCAGTGTTAGCCTCCAATGAGCAGTTCTTC.